The 9 T cell receptor beta chains given below trace back to one sample, sequenced in a study of blood T cells in healthy people across ages. Then a second PCR, running roughly 7 to 11 cycles, was carried out with a sample-barcoded 5' primer and a J-beta primer mix. MiXCR, run by TCRdb on the 5' RACE reads, gives a single entry per CDR3 protein. Found here are around 1,500,000 distinct CDR3 sequences, around 39% of them singletons; the top ten hold around 8%. The sequencing sample was made of blood. The source is a woman between 18 and 29 years old in good health.

The gene calls are TRBV11-2 and TRBJ2-1; D possibly corresponds to TRBD1 (5 bases). Germline CDR1 and CDR2: SGHAT and FQNNGV. This CDR3 has 14 amino acids. V was trimmed by 5 bases and J by 4 bases, leaving 12 bases between them. This CDR3 is CASSQSGAYNEQFF. CDR3 DNA sequence: TGTGCCAGCAGCCAAAGTGGGGCATACAATGAGCAGTTCTTC.

V gene TRBV28 combines with J gene TRBJ2-5, with D hard to call. The DNA end favors TRBJ2-7, so the J call may be wrong. The CDR3 loop spans 15 amino acids. The germline CDR1 and CDR2 sequences are MDHEN and SYDVKM. Written as DNA, the CDR3 is TGTGCCAGCAGTTTCGCGCCGGATCCCATCTACGAGCAGTACTTC. Encoded protein: CASSFAPDPIYEQYF.

V gene TRBV9 combines with J gene TRBJ1-2, with a tentative D call TRBD1 (6 bases). The germline CDR1 and CDR2 sequences are SGDLS and YYNGEE. V dropped 0 bases and J dropped 4 bases, with 13 bases sitting between them. There are 15 residues in the CDR3. CDR3 residues: CASSVAGGQGYGYTF. The CDR3 bases are TGTGCCAGCAGCGTAGCTGGGGGGCAGGGCTATGGCTACACCTTC.

To note about this clonotype: As the CDR3 is not closed by the conserved phenylalanine or tryptophan, this likely results from a read error. This chain links TRBV5-6 with TRBJ2-1; D is possibly TRBD2 (6 bases). CDR3 length: 15 amino acids. Germline assignment: CDR1 SGHDT and CDR2 YYEEEE. V lost 9 bases, J lost 3 bases, and 19 bases lay in between. This chain's CDR3 is CATLLGGSYYNEQFY. For the CDR3, the DNA is TGTGCCACCCTACTTGGGGGGAGCTACTACAATGAGCAGTTCTAC.

Of note for this clonotype: The junction departs from germline at one end; a sequencing error may be responsible. V is TRBV6-1 and J is TRBJ1-2, with 8 bases that match TRBD1. Germline V gene sequence: CDR1 MNHNS, CDR2 SASEGT. The CDR3 length is 15 residues. CDR3: CVSSEEGRGLYGYTF. CDR3 nucleotides: TGTGTCAGCAGTGAAGAGGGCAGGGGGCTGTATGGCTACACCTTC.

The CDR3 DNA reads as TGTGCCAGCAGGTCCGACAGGGGCGACAATCAGCCCCAGCATTTT. It encodes CASRSDRGDNQPQHF. The chain carries TRBV6-6 and TRBJ1-5; TRBD1 matches 8 bases. The germline V gene encodes CDR1 MNHNY and CDR2 SVGAGI (reference sequence). V shed 6 bases and J 3 bases; nucleotides not matched to a gene: 7. The CDR3 loop spans 15 amino acids.

CDR3 nucleotides: TGCGCCAGCAGCCAAGCGGTAGACAGGGGAAAGAGCTCCTATAATTCACCCCTCCACTTT. This translates into CASSQAVDRGKSSYNSPLHF. This rearrangement joins TRBV4-1 to TRBJ1-6; 8 bases align to TRBD1. V gave up 1 base and J gave up 0 bases; unmatched junction bases: 11. The germline CDR1 and CDR2 sequences are MGHRA and YSYEKL. This CDR3 is 20 amino acids long.

This clonotype was counted between two and nine times. The chain carries TRBV20-1 and TRBJ2-5; 10 bases align to TRBD2. CDR1 and CDR2 (germline): DFQATT, SNEGSKA (reference sequence). Germline trimming cut 0 bases from V and 2 bases from J; bases unmatched to any gene: 12. The CDR3 loop spans 18 amino acids. In nucleotides, the CDR3 is TGCAGTGCTAGAGATGCCCGATGGACTAGCGGCGTACAAGAGACCCAGTACTTC. This codes for CSARDARWTSGVQETQYF.

This clonotype appeared a few times. The chain joins TRBV29-1 to TRBJ2-5; no firm D call. Germline lookup yields CDR1 SQVTM and CDR2 ANQGSEA. The CDR3 length is 13 residues. Trimming left V 4 bases short and J 3 bases short, with 12 bases between. CDR3 loop: CSVGGTVEETQYF. DNA of the CDR3: TGCAGCGTTGGGGGAACGGTTGAAGAGACCCAGTACTTC. The full variable domain, completed using reference TRBV29-1 and TRBJ2-5, is SAVISQKPSRDICQRGTSLTIQCQVDSQVTMMFWYRQQPGQSLTLIATANQGSEATYESGFVIDKFPISRPNLTFSTLTVSNMSPEDSSIYLCSVGGTVEETQYFGPGTRLLVL.